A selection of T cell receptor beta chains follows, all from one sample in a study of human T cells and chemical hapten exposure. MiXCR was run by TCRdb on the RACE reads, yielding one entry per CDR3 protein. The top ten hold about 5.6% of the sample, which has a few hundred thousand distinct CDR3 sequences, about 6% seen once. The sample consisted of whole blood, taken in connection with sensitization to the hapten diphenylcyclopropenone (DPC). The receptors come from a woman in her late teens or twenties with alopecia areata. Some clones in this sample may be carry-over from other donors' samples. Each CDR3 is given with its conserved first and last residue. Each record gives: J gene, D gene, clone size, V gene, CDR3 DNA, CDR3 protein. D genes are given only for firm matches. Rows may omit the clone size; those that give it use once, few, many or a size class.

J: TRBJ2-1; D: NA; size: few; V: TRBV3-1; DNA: TGTGCCAGCAGCCAAGACTGGGACAATGAGCAGTTCTTC; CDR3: CASSQDWDNEQFF
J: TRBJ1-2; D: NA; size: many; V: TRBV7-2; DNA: TGTGCCATCCGAACCAGGGCCTATGGCTACACCTTC; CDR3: CAIRTRAYGYTF
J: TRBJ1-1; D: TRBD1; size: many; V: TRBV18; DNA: TGTGCCAGCTCACGGAGAGGTGCCGGGACAGAAAACACTGAAGCTTTCTTT; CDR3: CASSRRGAGTENTEAFF
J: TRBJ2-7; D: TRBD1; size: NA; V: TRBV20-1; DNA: TGCAGTACTAACTCCCCTTCCAGGGGGCAGGGCGAGCAGTACTTC; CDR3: CSTNSPSRGQGEQYF
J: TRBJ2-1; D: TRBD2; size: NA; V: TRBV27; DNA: TGTGCCAGCAGTTTTAGCGGACTAGCGGGAGCTAATGAGCAGTTCTTC; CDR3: CASSFSGLAGANEQFF
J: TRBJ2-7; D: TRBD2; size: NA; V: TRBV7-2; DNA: TGTGCCAGCAGCGGGTCGGGGGGCTCCTACGAGCAGTACTTC; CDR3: CASSGSGGSYEQYF
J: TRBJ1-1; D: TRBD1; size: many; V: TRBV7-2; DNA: TGTGCCAGCAGCTCGGGGACAGGGTTTGGTTCGGGGAACACTGAAGCTTTCTTT; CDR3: CASSSGTGFGSGNTEAFF
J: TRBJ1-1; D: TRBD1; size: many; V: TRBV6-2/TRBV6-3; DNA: TGTGCCAGCAGGCCTCAGGGGGGAGAAGCTTTCTTT; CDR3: CASRPQGGEAFF
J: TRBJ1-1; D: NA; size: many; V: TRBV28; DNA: TGTGCCAGCAGTTTATCAGATAGAGGCACTGAAGCTTTCTTT; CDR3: CASSLSDRGTEAFF
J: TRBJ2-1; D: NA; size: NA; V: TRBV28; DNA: TGTGCCAGCAGTCTACAGGTAGCTTTATACAATGAGCAGTTCTTC; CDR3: CASSLQVALYNEQFF
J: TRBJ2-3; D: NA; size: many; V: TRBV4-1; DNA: TGCGCCAGCAGCCAAGTGGGGGCTCCGGCGGATACGCAGTATTTT; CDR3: CASSQVGAPADTQYF
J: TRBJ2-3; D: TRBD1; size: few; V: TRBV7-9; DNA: TGTGCCAGCAGCTTAGGACAGGGCGCTAACACAGATACGCAGTATTTT; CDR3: CASSLGQGANTDTQYF
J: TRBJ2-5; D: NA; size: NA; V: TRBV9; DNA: TGTGCCAGCAGCACCCGGGCCTACCAAGAGACCCAGTACTTC; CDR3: CASSTRAYQETQYF
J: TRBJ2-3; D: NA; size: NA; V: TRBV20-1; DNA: TGCAGTGCTCACAGGGGGGGCGGAAGAGATACGCAGTATTTT; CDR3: CSAHRGGGRDTQYF
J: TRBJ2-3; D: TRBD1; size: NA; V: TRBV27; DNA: TGTGCCAGCAGTCAGGGCGGGACAGGGAAATTTACGGATACGCAGTATTTT; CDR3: CASSQGGTGKFTDTQYF
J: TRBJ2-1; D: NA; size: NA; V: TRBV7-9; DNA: TGTGCCAGCAGCTTAGGGTTAGGGCAGGCCTACAATGAGCAGTTCTTC; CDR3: CASSLGLGQAYNEQFF
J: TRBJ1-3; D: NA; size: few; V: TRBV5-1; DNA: TGCGCCAGCAGCTCCGGACAGCTGAGCTCTGGAAACACCATATATTTT; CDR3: CASSSGQLSSGNTIYF
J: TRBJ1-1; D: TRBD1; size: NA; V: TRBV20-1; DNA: TGCAGTGCTAGAGATCCCGAGTCAGGGGGGAACACTGAAGCTTTCTTT; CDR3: CSARDPESGGNTEAFF
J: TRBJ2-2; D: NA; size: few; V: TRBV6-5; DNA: TGTGCCAGCAGTTACTCGATGTCCGGGGTCACCGGGGAGCTGTTTTTT; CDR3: CASSYSMSGVTGELFF
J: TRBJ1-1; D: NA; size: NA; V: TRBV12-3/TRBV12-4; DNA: TGTGCCAGCAGTGGAAAGACACCTGGAGACACTGAAGCTTTCTTT; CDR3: CASSGKTPGDTEAFF
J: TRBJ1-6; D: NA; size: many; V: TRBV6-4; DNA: TGTGCCAGCACGCCGGACAGCTCCTATAATTCACCCCTCCACTTT; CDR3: CASTPDSSYNSPLHF
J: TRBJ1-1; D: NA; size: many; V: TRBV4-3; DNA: TGCGCCAGCAGCCAAGGGGCGGCCGTTAAAAGCACTGAAGCTTTCTTT; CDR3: CASSQGAAVKSTEAFF
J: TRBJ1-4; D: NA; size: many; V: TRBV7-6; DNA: TGTGCCAGCAGCTTATGGAACGAAAAACTGTTTTTT; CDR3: CASSLWNEKLFF
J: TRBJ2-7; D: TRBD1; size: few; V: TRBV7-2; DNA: TGTGCCAGCAGCCGTTCGACAGGGGGCAGCTACGAGCAGTACTTC; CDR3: CASSRSTGGSYEQYF
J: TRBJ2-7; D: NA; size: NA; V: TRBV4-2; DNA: TGTGCCAGCAGCCACCGCGGACAGTTCTACGAGCAGTACTTC; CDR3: CASSHRGQFYEQYF
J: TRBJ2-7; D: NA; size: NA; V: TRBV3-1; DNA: TGTGCCAGCAGCCAGGTGGGTCCGGCTCCAATCGAGCAGTACTTC; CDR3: CASSQVGPAPIEQYF
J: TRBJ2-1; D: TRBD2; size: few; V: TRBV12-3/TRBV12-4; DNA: TGTGCCAGCAGCCTCGGTGGTAGCGGGGCCTGGGATGAGCAGTTCTTC; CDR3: CASSLGGSGAWDEQFF
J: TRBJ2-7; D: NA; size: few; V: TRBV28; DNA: TGTGCCAGCAGTTTTATGGGCCGGTTCGAGCAGTACTTC; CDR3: CASSFMGRFEQYF
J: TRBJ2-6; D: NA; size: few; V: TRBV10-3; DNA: TGTGCCATCAGTGAGTCGCAGGGGCAGGGTGATGGGGCCAACGTCCTGACTTTC; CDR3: CAISESQGQGDGANVLTF
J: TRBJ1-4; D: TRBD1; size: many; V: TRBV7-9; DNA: TGTGCCAGCAGACGAACAGGGGCAACTAATGAAAAACTGTTTTTT; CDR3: CASRRTGATNEKLFF
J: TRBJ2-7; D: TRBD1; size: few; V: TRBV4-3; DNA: TGCGCCAGCAGCCAAGGGACAGGAGCCGCCTACGAGCAGTACTTC; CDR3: CASSQGTGAAYEQYF
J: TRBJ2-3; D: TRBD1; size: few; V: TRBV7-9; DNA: TGTGCCAGCAGCTCATACATATCTCCGGGACAGGGATCAGATACGCAGTATTTT; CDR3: CASSSYISPGQGSDTQYF
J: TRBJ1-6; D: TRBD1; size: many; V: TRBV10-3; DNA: TGTGCCATCAGCAGGGACAGGGATTCACCCCTCCACTTT; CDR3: CAISRDRDSPLHF
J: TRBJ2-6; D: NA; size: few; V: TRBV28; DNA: TGTGCCAGCAATCGTGGAGAGAGCTCTGGGGCCAACGTCCTGACTTTC; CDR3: CASNRGESSGANVLTF
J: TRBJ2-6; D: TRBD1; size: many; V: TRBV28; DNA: TGTGCCAGCAGTCCGGGACAGGGGGCGTCTCTGGGGGCCAACGTCCTGACTTTC; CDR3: CASSPGQGASLGANVLTF
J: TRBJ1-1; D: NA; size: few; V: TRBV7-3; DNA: TGTGCCAGCAGCAATCCTACGTGGGGAGCTTTCTTT; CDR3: CASSNPTWGAFF
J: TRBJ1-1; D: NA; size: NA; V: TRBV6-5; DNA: TGTGCCAGCAGCCGCCCCCGGGACCGTTCATGGAACACTGAAGCTTTCTTT; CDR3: CASSRPRDRSWNTEAFF
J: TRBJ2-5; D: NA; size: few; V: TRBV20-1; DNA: TGCAGTGCTAGAGATCCTGGCAGCCAGACCCAGTACTTC; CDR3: CSARDPGSQTQYF
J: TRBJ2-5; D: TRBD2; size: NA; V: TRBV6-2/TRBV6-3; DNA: TGTGCCAGCAGTTACGCCCTCCGCGGGGGGGCACACGAGACCCAGTACTTC; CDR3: CASSYALRGGAHETQYF
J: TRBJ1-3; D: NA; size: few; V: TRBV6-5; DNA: TGTGCCAGCAGTTCTACGAGAAACACCATATATTTT; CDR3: CASSSTRNTIYF
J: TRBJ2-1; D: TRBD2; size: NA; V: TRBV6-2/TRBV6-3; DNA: TGTGCCAGCAGTAAACTAGCGGGAGGTGACAATGAGCAGTTCTTC; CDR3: CASSKLAGGDNEQFF
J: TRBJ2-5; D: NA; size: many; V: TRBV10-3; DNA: TGTGCCATCGCATCGACCAGGACGCCGAGGACCCAGTACTTC; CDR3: CAIASTRTPRTQYF
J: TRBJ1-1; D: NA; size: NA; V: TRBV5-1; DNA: TGCGCCAGCAGCTCCTCCCTCCAGGGCTGGACTGAAGCTTTCTTT; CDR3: CASSSSLQGWTEAFF
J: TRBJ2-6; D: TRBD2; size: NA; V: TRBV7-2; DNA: TGTGCCAGCAGCTTTCCGCGGGGGAGCAGCTCTGGGGCCAACGTCCTGACTTTC; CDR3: CASSFPRGSSSGANVLTF
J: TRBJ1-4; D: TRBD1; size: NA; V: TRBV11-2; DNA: TGTGCCAGCAGCAGCAGGCAGGGGGCCCATAATGAAAAACTGTTTTTT; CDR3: CASSSRQGAHNEKLFF
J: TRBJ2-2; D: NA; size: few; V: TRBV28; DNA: TGTGCCAGCAGTTCCCGGAAAAGGAGCGCCGGGGAGCTGTTTTTT; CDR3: CASSSRKRSAGELFF
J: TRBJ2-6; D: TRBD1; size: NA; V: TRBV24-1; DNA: TGTGCCACCAGCGACCTGGGACAGTTCTCTGGGGCCAACGTCCTGACTTTC; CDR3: CATSDLGQFSGANVLTF
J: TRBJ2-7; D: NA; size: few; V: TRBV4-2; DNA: TGTGCCAGCAGCCAAGCGGAGGGGGCCGGTGACCACGAGCAGTACTTC; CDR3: CASSQAEGAGDHEQYF
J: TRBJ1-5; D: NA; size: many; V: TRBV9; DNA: TGTGCCAGCAGCGCCACAGATAGCAATCAGCCCCAGCATTTT; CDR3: CASSATDSNQPQHF
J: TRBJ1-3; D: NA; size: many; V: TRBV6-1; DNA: TGTGCCAGCAGTGAAAGGATAAGGGCAGCTTCTGGAAACACCATATATTTT; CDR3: CASSERIRAASGNTIYF
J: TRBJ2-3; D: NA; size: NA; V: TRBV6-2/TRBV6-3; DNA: TGTGCCAGCAGTTTCCGACAGAGGGCAGATACGCAGTATTTT; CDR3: CASSFRQRADTQYF
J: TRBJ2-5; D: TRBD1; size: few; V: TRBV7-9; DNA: TGTGCCAGCAGTTTGGGACAGGGGGCGATGGAGACCCAGTACTTC; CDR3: CASSLGQGAMETQYF
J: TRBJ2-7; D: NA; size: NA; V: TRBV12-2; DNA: TGTGCAAGTCGCTTAGCGGGACTCTCCCACGAGCAGTACTTC; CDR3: CASRLAGLSHEQYF
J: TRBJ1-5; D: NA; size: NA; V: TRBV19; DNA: TGTGCCAGTAGGGAGAGCAATCAGCCCCAGCATTTT; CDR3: CASRESNQPQHF
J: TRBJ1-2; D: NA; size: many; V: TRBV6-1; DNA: TGTGCCAGCAGTTCCCCGGGGACCCTATATGGCTACACCTTC; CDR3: CASSSPGTLYGYTF